This is a list of T cell receptor beta chains from one sample in a study of T cell repertoires in cytomegalovirus infection. TCRdb used MiXCR to reprocess the reads, holding one entry per CDR3 protein. The repertoire holds about 890,000 distinct CDR3 sequences, with around 30% as singletons. The antigens for these receptors are not known. The sequenced sample was cultured CD8+ T cells from PBMCs, obtained from culture after CMV antigen stimulation. These receptors were obtained from a human donor in good health (CMV status not recorded). Some clones in this sample may be carry-over from other donors' samples. CDR3s include the opening cysteine and the closing phenylalanine or tryptophan. The order of the fields is J gene, V gene, D gene, clone size, CDR3 DNA, CDR3 protein. The D gene is left open where the match is weak. Some rows mark clone size as missing; the rest say once, few, many or name a class of expanded clone.

>TRBJ1-5|TRBV7-2|-|many
TGTGCCAGCAGCCTGGGGTCTTTTTATAGCAATCAGCCCCAGCATTTT
CASSLGSFYSNQPQHF
>TRBJ1-1|TRBV18|TRBD1|-
TGTGCCAGCTCACAGTATGGGACAGGGCCCACTGAAGCTTTCTTT
CASSQYGTGPTEAFF
>TRBJ1-1|TRBV24-1|-|-
TGTGCCACCAGTGATTCGCAGATCACTGAAGCTTTCTTT
CATSDSQITEAFF
>TRBJ1-1|TRBV7-4|-|-
TGTGCCAGCAGCTTCGGGAAGGTTGAAGCTTTCTTT
CASSFGKVEAFF
>TRBJ1-2|TRBV7-6|-|-
TGTGCCAGCAGCCCTTCGGCGGGGGGGCCCTATGGCTACACCTTC
CASSPSAGGPYGYTF
>TRBJ2-2|TRBV10-3|-|-
TGTGCCATCACCCTAGGGAGGAACACCGGGGAGCTGTTTTTT
CAITLGRNTGELFF
>TRBJ2-6|TRBV2|TRBD1|-
TGTGCCAGCAGCCCCCAAGGGTTAGGGGACAGTAGCTCTGGGGCCAACGTCCTGACTTTC
CASSPQGLGDSSSGANVLTF
>TRBJ2-2|TRBV10-3|TRBD1|-
TGTGCCATCAGGCGACAGGGGTACACCGGGGAGCTGTTTTTT
CAIRRQGYTGELFF
>TRBJ2-3|TRBV7-4|TRBD2|few
TGTGCCAGCAGTCAAAGCGGACTAGCCCCAGATACGCAGTATTTT
CASSQSGLAPDTQYF
>TRBJ2-3|TRBV6-2/TRBV6-3|-|-
TGTGCCACCTCCTGGGAGGCTAGCACAGATACGCAGTATTTT
CATSWEASTDTQYF
>TRBJ1-2|TRBV7-6|TRBD1|many
TGTGCCAGCAGCTCCCAGCCCCAACAGGGGCCATATGGCTACACCTTC
CASSSQPQQGPYGYTF
>TRBJ1-5|TRBV19|-|-
TGTGCCAGTAGTATTATAAGGGACGGTAGCAATCAGCCCCAGCATTTT
CASSIIRDGSNQPQHF
>TRBJ1-1|TRBV28|TRBD1|-
TGTGCCAGCAGCTCAGACAGGACAGGGGCTTTGAACACTGAAGCTTTCTTT
CASSSDRTGALNTEAFF
>TRBJ2-7|TRBV10-3|TRBD2|-
TGTGCCACTGACACGGGGGGATCCCTCTACGAGCAGTACTTC
CATDTGGSLYEQYF
>TRBJ1-2|TRBV7-3|TRBD1|few
TGTGCCAGCAGCTTAACCGGACAGGGGGATTACCTAAACTATGGCTACACCTTC
CASSLTGQGDYLNYGYTF
>TRBJ2-3|TRBV7-9|TRBD1|few
TGTGCCAGCACCCCCGAAGGGACAGGGGGCTATTTAGATACGCAGTATTTT
CASTPEGTGGYLDTQYF
>TRBJ1-6|TRBV27|-|-
TGTGCCAGCAGTTTAGTCAGGCAGGATTCACCCCTCCACTTT
CASSLVRQDSPLHF
>TRBJ2-7|TRBV10-3|-|few
TGTGCCATCAGTGACCTGCCAGGCTACGAGCAGTACTTC
CAISDLPGYEQYF
>TRBJ1-2|TRBV14|-|-
TGTGCCACGCTTCCTGGGGTTTTCTATGGCTACACCTTC
CATLPGVFYGYTF
>TRBJ2-3|TRBV7-6|-|-
TGTGCCAGCAGTCCCGGATTGAGCCCAGATACGCAGTATTTT
CASSPGLSPDTQYF
>TRBJ1-1|TRBV7-6|-|-
TGTGCCAGCAGCGCTAAACAGGGTGGAGGCACTGAAGCTTTCTTT
CASSAKQGGGTEAFF
>TRBJ2-5|TRBV7-8|TRBD2|-
TGTGCCAGCAGGTCTAGCGGGGGGTCACAAGAGACCCAGTACTTC
CASRSSGGSQETQYF
>TRBJ1-4|TRBV5-4|-|-
TGTGCCAGCAGCTTGGGGCCGGACAGAACCATAGATGTGCTGTTTTTT
CASSLGPDRTIDVLFF
>TRBJ1-1|TRBV7-9|TRBD1|-
TGTGCCAGCAGCGTCGTTGGGACAGCGAACACTGAAGCTTTCTTT
CASSVVGTANTEAFF
>TRBJ1-2|TRBV7-6|TRBD1|many
TGTGCCAGCAGCTTCCGAGGACAGGGGGCTACCTATGGCTACACCTTC
CASSFRGQGATYGYTF
>TRBJ1-1|TRBV19|-|-
TGTGCCTCGGTAGGCTCAGGGGCTTTCTTT
CASVGSGAFF
>TRBJ2-3|TRBV28|-|-
TGTGCCAGCAGTTTCGAGGGGGGCACAGATACGCAGTATTTT
CASSFEGGTDTQYF